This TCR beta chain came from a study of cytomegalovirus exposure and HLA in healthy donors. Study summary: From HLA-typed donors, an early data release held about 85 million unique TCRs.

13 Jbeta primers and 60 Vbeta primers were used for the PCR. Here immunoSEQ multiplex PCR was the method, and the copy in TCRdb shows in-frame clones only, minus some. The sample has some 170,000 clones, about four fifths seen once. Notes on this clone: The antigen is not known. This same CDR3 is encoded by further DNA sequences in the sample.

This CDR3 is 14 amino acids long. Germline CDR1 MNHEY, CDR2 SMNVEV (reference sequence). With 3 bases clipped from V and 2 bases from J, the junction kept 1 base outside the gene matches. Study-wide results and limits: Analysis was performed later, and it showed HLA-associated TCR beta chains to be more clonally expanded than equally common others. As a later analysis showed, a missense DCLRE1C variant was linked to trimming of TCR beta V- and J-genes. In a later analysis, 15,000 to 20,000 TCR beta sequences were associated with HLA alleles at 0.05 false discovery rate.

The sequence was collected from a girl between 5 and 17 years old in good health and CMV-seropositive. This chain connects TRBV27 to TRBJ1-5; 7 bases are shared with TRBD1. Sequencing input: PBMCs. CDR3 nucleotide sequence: TGTGCCAGCAGTTTCGGACAGGGCAATCAGCCCCAGCATTTT. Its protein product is CASSFGQGNQPQHF.